This TCR beta chain was recorded in a study of blood T cell repertoires in COVID-19. Across the study: There were acute and convalescent COVID-19 samples, and they came from the United States, Italy and Spain. Nucleic acid was either cDNA or gDNA, and it came from T cells, B-cell-depleted T cells, or PBMCs.

In the original workflow: Estimation of nucleated cell counts was performed using reference gene primer amplification. Using immunoSEQ multiplex PCR, the repertoire was profiled, and TCRdb retains in-frame clones only, with some absent. V and J calls and clone size are copied from that table; D and trimming were computed from the DNA. This table has approximately 150,000 clones, approximately 81% appearing once. This CDR3 is 17 amino acids long. The V segment lost 3 bases and the J segment 0 bases; nucleotides outside the gene matches: 12. Germline CDR1 reads DFQATT; CDR2 reads SNEGSKA (reference sequence).

The sample was peripheral blood. The chain uses TRBV20-1 and TRBJ1-1, with TRBD1 matching over 8 bases. This receptor was taken from a human donor in a cohort sampled during active COVID-19. DNA for the CDR3: TGCAGTGCTAGTAGTGTGGGGCAGGGGGCAATGAACACTGAAGCTTTCTTT. This codes for CSASSVGQGAMNTEAFF.